The entry below describes one TCR beta chain. Its recognized antigen is unknown. No qualities accompany the bases; no much larger clone lies one base away. Including the terminal cysteine and phenylalanine, the CDR3 comprises 14 residues. The only DNA kept is the CDR3, 42 bases in frame from the first base. V sheds 2 bases and J sheds 6 bases, leaving 14 bases between their ends. The germline V gene specifies SGHRS as CDR1 and YFSETQ as CDR2. Donors were healthy HIV-negative adults with no recently reported acute infections or vaccinations. Only Caucasian adults living in Nashville, Tennessee, USA were represented among the donors. CD4+ T cells were enriched by magnetic negative selection; naive cells were then positively selected on CD45RA, and the negative fraction formed the memory subset. Blood was obtained by leukapheresis, after which PBMCs were separated by Ficoll-Histopaque density gradient centrifugation and cryopreserved in liquid nitrogen vapor phase. Analytical flow cytometry was used to check the purity and quantity of every magnetically sorted T cell population. Each sorted fraction had its genomic DNA isolated and then quantified by UV absorbance on a Nanodrop 2000c.

The sample belongs to a study of shared clonotypes between healthy human individuals (dated by TCRdb to 2019 to 2021). Background on the whole study: The cohort included three men and a couple of women between 18 and 49 years of age. For each donor, three plates each were used for CD4 naive and CD4 memory, two plates were used for CD8 naive, and one plate was used for CD8 memory. The study deeply sequenced blood TCR repertoires of five healthy adults to estimate repertoire size and the extent of clonotype sharing between individuals. Libraries were prepared and TCR repertoires were sequenced by different laboratories using diverse techniques, in order to increase sequencing depth and limit assay-specific biases. Between about 0.9 and 8.9 billion PBMCs per donor were obtained by leukapheresis. The study at large found these results: Rarefaction of sorted-subset datasets indicated incomplete sequencing despite the large sequencing depth. Compared with non-shared clonotypes, clonotypes shared by all four sorted-subset donors had higher generation probabilities. When several donors were compared, the shared fraction of clonotypes was around 5.1% for naive CD4, 3% to 4% for naive CD8, 2% to 2.5% for memory CD4, and less than 0.45% for memory CD8. Estimated clonotype richness was generally larger for naive than for memory subsets. Sampling was limited to blood, and TCR repertoires in tissue likely differ from TCR repertoires in blood. Based on pairwise subsampling, the degree of clonotype sharing among donors was expected to be affected by sequencing depth. Because the study included only a small number of donors, the genetic and exposure-history diversity represented was limited.

Using the deep immunoSEQ assay, TCR CDR3 regions were amplified from genomic DNA by multiplex PCR. For each cell subset, the extracted genomic DNA was distributed evenly across all wells of several immunoSEQ 96-well plates, and each plate served as one replicate. For sorted subsets, 200 to 250 ng of genomic DNA, equivalent to 25,000 to 35,000 T cell genomes, went into each replicate PCR. The purified libraries were quantified using a Qubit 3.0 fluorometer, sized with a Bioanalyzer 2100, and then quantified again using the KAPA Library Quantification kit. Every immunoSEQ 96-well plate was sequenced on a separate single-read 150-cycle Illumina NextSeq 550 flow cell. In the authors' own workflow: Because the immunoSEQ output included only junctional sequences and no quality scores, the filtering could not be the same as the filtering used for full-length reads. Sequences were annotated with PyIR, a Python wrapper for IgBLAST v1.9, and V/J genes and CDR3 were assigned using IMGT germline references. Reads were removed for weak V/J assignments (E-value above 1e-6), missing CDR3, stop codons, out-of-frame junctions, or ambiguous translated residues. V3J clonotypes were defined as sequences sharing an identical inferred V gene, J gene, and CDR3 amino acid sequence. Percentage overlap between repertoires was calculated by dividing the number of shared unique clonotypes by the size of the smaller repertoire. Repertoire richness was assessed with RTK rarefaction, the Chao1 estimator, and Recon v2.1 estimates of unobserved clonotypes. OLGA was used to compute generation probabilities for all TCRbeta clonotypes that the gDNA method yielded from a handful of donors. The clones in this table, taken by TCRdb from immuneACCESS, are in-frame only. Not every clone is retained; where verified, under half of the shortfall comes from an unresolved V gene, and the cause of the rest is unknown. That table supplies the V and J calls and clone size; D and trimming were determined from the DNA. Counted in this sample were about 1.1 million clones; about 80% of them appeared once. The top ten clonotypes cover under 0.8% of the sample.

This receptor chain uses TRBV5-1 and TRBJ1-1; 5 matching bases give a weak D call of TRBD1. The receptor was derived from a young man in good health. Some clones in this sample may be carry-over from other donors' samples. The sequencing sample was made of memory CD4+ T cells from PBMCs. Sample cell subset or site, as interpreted from the label and publication: CD45RA-negative fraction. The DNA reads as follows: TGCGCCAGCAGCTTCGGAGGAGGGGACGCTGAAGCTTTCTTT. The encoded protein is CASSFGGGDAEAFF.